This TCR beta chain was observed in a study of graft-versus-host responses after intestinal transplantation. Study as a whole: Every recipient had anti-thymocyte globulin induction and roughly three years of tacrolimus plus steroids. Study-wide points: Recipient marrow held GvH clones, some first seen in ileum or blood.

In the case of this clone: Its target is not known.

Both intraepithelial and lamina propria lymphocytes were released by processing graft tissue. The repertoire was sequenced with immunoSEQ multiplex PCR; TCRdb's copy has only in-frame clones and lacks some. The sample carries about 20,000 clones, roughly 79% recorded once. Here the sequenced sample was ileum tissue, taken 12 days after intestinal transplant. This TCR came from a human patient who received an intestinal transplant, so some T cells may come from the graft donor.

CDR3 in amino acids: CASMVAGDSYQETQYF. The DNA for the CDR3 is TGCGCCAGCATGGTAGCGGGGGACTCGTACCAAGAGACCCAGTACTTC. The chain employs TRBV5-1 and TRBJ2-5; TRBD2 agrees at 9 bases. CDR1 SGHRS and CDR2 YFSETQ come from the germline V gene. The CDR3 totals 16 residues. V lost 6 bases and J lost 0; bases outside the gene matches: 9.